This record looks at one T cell receptor (beta chain) sequence and its context. What it binds is not known. These data are taken from a study of post-analysis software for immune sequencing data. Overall study results and limits: Versus controls, multiple sclerosis patients showed significantly lower diversity (normalized Chao1). The five TRBV segments detected at higher frequency in patients than in controls included TRBV5-6, TRBV5-1 and TRBV20-1.

Trimming took 3 bases from V and 3 from J; bases not matched to a gene: 5. The CDR3 runs to 15 residues. CDR1 and CDR2 from the germline V gene are LGHDT and YNNKEL (reference sequence). Unique molecular identifiers featured in each of the TCR beta cDNA libraries. The source material, about 0.95 to 10 million T cells, gave rise to roughly 0.5 million cDNA molecules. TCRdb recomputed calls from the PCR reads with MiXCR, one row per CDR3 protein. The sample lists roughly 800,000 distinct CDR3 sequences, more than 45% occurring once. Material: blood. The chain uses TRBV3-1 and TRBJ2-3; 8 bases match TRBD2. The clonotype originates from a girl aged 5-17 years with multiple sclerosis. The chain's CDR3 is CASSQREDRTDTQYF. In DNA, the CDR3 is TGTGCCAGCAGCCAGCGGGAGGATAGGACAGATACGCAGTATTTT.